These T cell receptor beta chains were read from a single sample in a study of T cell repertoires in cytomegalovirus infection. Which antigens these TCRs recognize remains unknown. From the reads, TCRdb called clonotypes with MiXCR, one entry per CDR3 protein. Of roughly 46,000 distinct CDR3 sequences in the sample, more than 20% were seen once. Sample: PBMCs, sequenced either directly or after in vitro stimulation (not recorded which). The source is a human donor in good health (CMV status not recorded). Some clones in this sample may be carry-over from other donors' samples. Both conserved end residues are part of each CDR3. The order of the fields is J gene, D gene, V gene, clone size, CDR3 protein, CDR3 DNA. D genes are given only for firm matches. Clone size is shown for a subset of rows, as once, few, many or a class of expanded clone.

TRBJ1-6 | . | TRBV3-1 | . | CASSQEGRPLHF | TGTGCCAGCAGCCAAGAAGGTCGGCCCCTCCACTTT
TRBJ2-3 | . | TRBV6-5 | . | CASSYRREIGIGYTDTQYF | TGTGCCAGCAGTTACCGCCGGGAGATTGGGATTGGATACACAGATACGCAGTATTTT
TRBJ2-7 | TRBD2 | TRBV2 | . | CASSEQAGTRGEQYF | TGTGCCAGCAGTGAACAGGCGGGGACTAGGGGGGAGCAGTACTTC
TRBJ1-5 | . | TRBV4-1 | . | CASSLSLEQPQHF | TGCGCCAGCAGCCTCTCACTAGAACAGCCCCAGCATTTT
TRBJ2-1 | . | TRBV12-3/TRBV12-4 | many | CASSFMGTEQFF | TGTGCCAGCAGCTTTATGGGAACTGAGCAGTTCTTC
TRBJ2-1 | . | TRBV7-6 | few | CASSLGGGEQFF | TGTGCCAGCAGCTTAGGAGGGGGGGAGCAGTTCTTC
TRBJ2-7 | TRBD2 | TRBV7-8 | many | CASSLGTSGSEQYF | TGTGCCAGCAGCTTAGGGACTAGCGGGAGCGAGCAGTACTTC
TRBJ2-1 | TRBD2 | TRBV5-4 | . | CASSPRLADFNEQFF | TGTGCCAGCAGCCCTAGACTAGCGGACTTCAATGAGCAGTTCTTC
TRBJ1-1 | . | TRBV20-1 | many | CSAGAVATGAFF | TGCAGTGCAGGAGCGGTTGCAACGGGAGCTTTCTTT
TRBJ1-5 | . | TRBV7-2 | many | CASSYRGSKEPQHF | TGTGCCAGCAGTTATCGGGGGTCCAAGGAGCCCCAGCATTTT
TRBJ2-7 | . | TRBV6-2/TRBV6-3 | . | CVSSFWTRKTSDEQYF | TGTGTCAGCAGTTTTTGGACACGAAAAACCTCTGACGAGCAGTACTTC
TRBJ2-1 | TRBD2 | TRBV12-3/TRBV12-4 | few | CASSWASGSANEQFF | TGTGCCAGCAGTTGGGCTAGCGGGAGTGCGAATGAGCAGTTCTTC
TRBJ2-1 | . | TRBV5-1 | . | CASSLTQNEQFF | TGCGCCAGCAGCTTGACGCAAAATGAGCAGTTCTTC
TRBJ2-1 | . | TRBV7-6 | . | CASSALGGSYNEQFF | TGTGCCAGCAGCGCGCTCGGGGGCTCCTACAATGAGCAGTTCTTC
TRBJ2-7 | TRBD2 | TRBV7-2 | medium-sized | CASSSASGGYEQYF | TGTGCCAGCAGCTCCGCTAGCGGAGGCTACGAGCAGTACTTC
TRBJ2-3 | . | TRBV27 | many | CASRKEADTQYF | TGTGCCAGCAGAAAGGAGGCAGATACGCAGTATTTT
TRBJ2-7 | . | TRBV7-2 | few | CASSPSGLGTSYF | TGTGCCAGCAGCCCCTCGGGGCTGGGGACCTCCTACTTC
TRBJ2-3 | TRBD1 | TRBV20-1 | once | CSAGGQRTDTQYF | TGCAGTGCTGGGGGACAGCGCACAGATACGCAGTATTTT
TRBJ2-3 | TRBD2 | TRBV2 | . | CASSAGTSGRDTQYF | TGTGCCAGCAGTGCCGGGACTAGCGGGAGAGATACGCAGTATTTT
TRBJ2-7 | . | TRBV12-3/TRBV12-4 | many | CASSYGDEQYF | TGTGCCAGCAGTTATGGGGACGAGCAGTACTTC
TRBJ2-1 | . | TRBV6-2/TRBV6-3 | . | CASRADTYNEQFF | TGTGCCAGCAGGGCAGATACCTACAATGAGCAGTTCTTC
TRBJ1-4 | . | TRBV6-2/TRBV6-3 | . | CASSPPRTGTHEKLFF | TGTGCCAGCAGTCCCCCCCGAACAGGGACTCATGAAAAACTGTTTTTT
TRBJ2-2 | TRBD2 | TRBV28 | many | CASSFLREENTGELFF | TGTGCCAGCAGTTTCCTGCGGGAGGAGAACACCGGGGAGCTGTTTTTT
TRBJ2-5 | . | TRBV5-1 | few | CASSFGTQETQYF | TGCGCCAGCAGCTTCGGGACGCAAGAGACCCAGTACTTC
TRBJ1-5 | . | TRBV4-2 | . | CASTLMGGNQPQHF | TGTGCCAGCACCCTTATGGGGGGCAATCAGCCCCAGCATTTT
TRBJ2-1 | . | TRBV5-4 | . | CASSLRQAYDFF | TGTGCCAGCAGCCTTAGACAGGCCTACGATTTCTTC
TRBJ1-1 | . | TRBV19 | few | CASSMVGETEAFF | TGTGCCAGTAGTATGGTGGGGGAGACTGAAGCTTTCTTT
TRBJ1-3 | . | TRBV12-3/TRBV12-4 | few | CASRRRQDPGNTIYF | TGTGCCAGCAGAAGAAGACAGGACCCTGGAAACACCATATATTTT
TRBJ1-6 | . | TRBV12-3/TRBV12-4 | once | CASSLERNSPLHF | TGTGCCAGCAGTTTGGAACGGAATTCACCCCTCCACTTT
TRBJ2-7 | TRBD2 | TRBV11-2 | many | CASSILAGGRDEQYF | TGTGCCAGCAGCATACTAGCGGGGGGGAGGGACGAGCAGTACTTC
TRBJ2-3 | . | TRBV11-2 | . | CASSDCSGSETDTQYF | TGTGCCAGCAGTGACTGTAGTGGGAGTGAAACAGATACGCAGTATTTT
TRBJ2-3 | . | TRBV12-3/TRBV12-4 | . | CASSPDPLRDTQYF | TGTGCCAGCAGCCCCGACCCCCTGCGGGATACGCAGTATTTT
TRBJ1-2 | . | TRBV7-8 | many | CASSLNTMSGDTF | TGTGCCAGCAGCTTAAACACGATGAGTGGAGACACCTTC
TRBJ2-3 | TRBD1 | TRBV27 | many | CASSTPAGPGGVDTQYF | TGTGCCAGCAGCACCCCCGCGGGGCCAGGGGGCGTAGATACGCAGTATTTT
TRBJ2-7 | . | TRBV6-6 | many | CASSYGYNYEQYF | TGTGCCAGCAGTTACGGGTACAACTACGAGCAGTACTTC
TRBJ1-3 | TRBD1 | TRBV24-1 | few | CATSDPDRAGNTIYF | TGTGCCACCAGTGACCCCGACAGGGCAGGAAACACCATATATTTT
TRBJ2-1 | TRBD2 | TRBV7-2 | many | CASSSRPGTSGRTQFF | TGTGCCAGCAGCTCTCGTCCCGGGACTAGCGGGAGGACGCAGTTCTTC
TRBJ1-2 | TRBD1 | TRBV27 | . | CASSLSRGYNGYTF | TGTGCCAGCAGTTTAAGCAGGGGGTACAATGGCTACACCTTC
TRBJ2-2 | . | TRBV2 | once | CARAGVGTGELFF | TGTGCTCGAGCGGGTGTGGGCACCGGGGAGCTGTTTTTT
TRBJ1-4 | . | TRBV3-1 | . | CASSPGLFRGKLFF | TGTGCCAGCAGCCCGGGACTCTTTAGAGGAAAACTGTTTTTT
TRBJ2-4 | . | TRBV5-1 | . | CASSLGEQAKNIQYF | TGCGCCAGCAGCTTGGGGGAACAGGCCAAAAACATTCAGTACTTC
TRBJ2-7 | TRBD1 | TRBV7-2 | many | CASRRQGARYEQYF | TGTGCCAGCAGGAGACAGGGGGCGCGTTACGAGCAGTACTTC
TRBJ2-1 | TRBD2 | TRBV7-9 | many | CASSLGLAGEGYEQFF | TGTGCCAGCAGCTTAGGACTAGCGGGAGAAGGCTATGAGCAGTTCTTC
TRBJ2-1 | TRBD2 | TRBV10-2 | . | CASSEKLAGVQEQFF | TGCGCCAGCAGTGAGAAGCTAGCGGGAGTACAAGAGCAGTTCTTC
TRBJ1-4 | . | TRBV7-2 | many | CASSFRGSEKLFF | TGTGCCAGCAGCTTTCGGGGTTCTGAAAAACTGTTTTTT
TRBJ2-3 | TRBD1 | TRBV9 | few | CASSPRTGPDTDTQYF | TGTGCCAGCAGCCCCCGGACAGGGCCCGACACAGATACGCAGTATTTT
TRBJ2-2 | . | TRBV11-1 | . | CASRPGFANTGELFF | TGTGCCAGCAGACCGGGGTTCGCGAACACCGGGGAGCTGTTTTTT
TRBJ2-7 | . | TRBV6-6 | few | CASSYRVHSEQYF | TGTGCCAGCAGTTACAGGGTCCATTCGGAGCAGTACTTC
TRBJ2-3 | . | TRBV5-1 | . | CASSLVAMRDGPDTQYF | TGCGCCAGCAGCTTGGTGGCTATGCGGGACGGCCCAGATACGCAGTATTTT
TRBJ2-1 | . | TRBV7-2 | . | CASSPDYPGSNNEQFF | TGTGCCAGCAGCCCCGACTACCCCGGTTCCAACAATGAGCAGTTCTTC
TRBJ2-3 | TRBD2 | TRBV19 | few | CASSSRTSGTKDTQYF | TGTGCCAGTAGTTCCCGGACTAGCGGGACGAAAGATACGCAGTATTTT
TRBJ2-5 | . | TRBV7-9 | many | CASSRTSQETQYF | TGTGCCAGCAGCCGGACGAGCCAAGAGACCCAGTACTTC
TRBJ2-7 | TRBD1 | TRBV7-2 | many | CASSLGTGASYEQYF | TGTGCCAGCAGCTTGGGGACAGGGGCTTCCTACGAGCAGTACTTC
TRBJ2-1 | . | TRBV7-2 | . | CASSAQTGIINEQFF | TGTGCCAGCAGCGCCCAGACAGGAATAATCAATGAGCAGTTCTTC